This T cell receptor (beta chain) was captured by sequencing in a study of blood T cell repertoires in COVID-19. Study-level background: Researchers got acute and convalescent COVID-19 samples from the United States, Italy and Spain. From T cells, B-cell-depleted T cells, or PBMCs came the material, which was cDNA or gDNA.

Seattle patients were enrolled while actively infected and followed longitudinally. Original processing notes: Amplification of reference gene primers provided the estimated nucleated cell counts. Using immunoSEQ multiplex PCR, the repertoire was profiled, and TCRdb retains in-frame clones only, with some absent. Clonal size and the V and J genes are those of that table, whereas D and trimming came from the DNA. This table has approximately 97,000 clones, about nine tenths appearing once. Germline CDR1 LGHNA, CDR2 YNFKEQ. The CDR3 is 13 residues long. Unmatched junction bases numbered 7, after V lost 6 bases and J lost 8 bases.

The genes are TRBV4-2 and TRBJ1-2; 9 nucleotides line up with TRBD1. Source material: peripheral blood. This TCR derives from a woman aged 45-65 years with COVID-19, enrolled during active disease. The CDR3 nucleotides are TGTGCCAGCAGAAAACAGGGGGCGCAAGGCTACACCTTC. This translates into CASRKQGAQGYTF.